One and the same sample provided the 5 T cell receptor beta chains below, sequenced in a study of cytomegalovirus exposure and HLA in healthy donors. The PCR made use of 60 Vbeta and 13 Jbeta primers. Sequenced by immunoSEQ multiplex PCR; TCRdb stores in-frame clones only, minus some. The sample shows about 180,000 clones, roughly 78% of them seen only once. The sample comprised PBMCs. The receptors here all came from a woman aged 50 to 60 in good health and CMV-seropositive.

The chain has TRBV5-1 and TRBJ2-1; tentative D call: TRBD2 (5 bases). The CDR3 is 17 amino acids. Germline assignment: CDR1 SGHRS and CDR2 YFSETQ. Between the trimmed V and J ends, which lost 4 bases and 4 bases, there was a span of 21 bases. CDR3 loop: CASSDTMGRVGYNEQFF. The CDR3 region has the DNA TGCGCCAGCAGCGACACGATGGGGAGAGTGGGTTACAATGAGCAGTTCTTC.

The V and J genes are TRBV5-1 and TRBJ2-1; TRBD2 agrees at 8 bases. From germline, CDR1 is SGHRS and CDR2 YFSETQ. This CDR3 has 14 residues. V lost 8 bases, J lost 9 bases, and 13 bases stayed unmatched. The CDR3 DNA reads TGCGCCAGTATACTGGGGCGGGGGGAGAGTGAGCAGTTCTTC. Amino acids: CASILGRGESEQFF.

This clone was seen only a few times. The chain carries TRBV5-1 and TRBJ1-1; D is possibly TRBD1 (5 bases). The V end was cut by 2 bases, the J end by 1 base, with 12 bases between. Germline V gives CDR1 SGHRS, CDR2 YFSETQ. This CDR3 has 15 residues. The chain's CDR3 is CASSFRRGENTEAFF. The CDR3 DNA reads TGCGCCAGCAGCTTCCGGAGGGGAGAGAACACTGAAGCTTTCTTT. Filled out from reference TRBV5-1 and TRBJ1-1, the complete variable domain reads KAGVTQTPRYLIKTRGQQVTLSCSPISGHRSVSWYQQTPGQGLQFLFEYFSETQRNKGNFPGRFSGRQFSNSRSEMNVSTLELGDSALYLCASSFRRGENTEAFFGQGTRLTVV.

V and J are TRBV6-5 and TRBJ1-5; D not resolved. Deletions cut 0 bases from V and 4 bases from J, with 13 bases between. Per germline, CDR1 MNHEY and CDR2 SVGAGI. This CDR3 has 16 amino acids. This chain's CDR3 is CASSYSRDTLNQPQHF. The CDR3 DNA sequence: TGTGCCAGCAGTTACTCGCGAGACACCCTTAATCAGCCCCAGCATTTT.

The gene calls are TRBV6-1 and TRBJ1-2, with D unresolved. V shed 1 base and J shed 3 bases, with 15 bases lying between them. The CDR3 length is 16 residues. Germline values: CDR1 MNHNS, CDR2 SASEGT. This CDR3 is CASSEVSRLLDYGYTF. The DNA of the CDR3 is TGTGCCAGCAGTGAAGTGTCCAGGTTGTTAGACTATGGCTACACCTTC.